These 10 T cell receptor beta chains were all obtained from the same sample, sequenced in a study of shared clonotypes between healthy human individuals. Clones were sequenced by immunoSEQ multiplex PCR, and TCRdb holds only the in-frame ones, with some missing. Found here are 2.5 million or so clones, over 85% of them singletons; the top ten hold around 0.14%. Sequenced material: naive CD4+ T cells sorted from blood. Subset denoted: CD45RA+ positively selected. The receptor set was obtained from a young man in good health.

The chain links TRBV10-1 to TRBJ2-7, with 8 bases lining up with TRBD1. In germline, CDR1 is WNHNN, CDR2 SYGVQD (reference sequence). After removal of 7 bases from V and 0 bases from J, the junction contained 8 bases not matched to a gene. The CDR3 has 15 residues. The CDR3: CASNNKTGASYEQYF. The DNA for the CDR3 is TGCGCCAGCAACAACAAGACAGGGGCCTCCTACGAGCAGTACTTC.

CDR3 in DNA: TGTGCCAGCAATTTCCCCCCCAAAAGCGGGAGAACAGATACGCAGTATTTT. Translating gives CASNFPPKSGRTDTQYF. The chain employs TRBV11-2 and TRBJ2-3, with 8 bases aligning to TRBD2. Germline CDR1 is SGHAT and CDR2 is FQNNGV. The CDR3 loop spans 17 amino acids. The V gene end was trimmed by 7 bases and the J gene end by 3 bases; junction bases not matched to a gene: 15.

The chain combines TRBV12-5 with TRBJ2-3, with D tentatively TRBD2 (7 bases). The CDR3 totals 15 residues. Germline CDR1 reads LGHNT; CDR2 reads FRNRAP. The V and J ends lost 5 bases and 1 base respectively, with 13 bases between them. The CDR3 spells CASGPGGPGTDTQYF. The DNA for the CDR3 is TGTGCTAGTGGTCCGGGGGGCCCGGGCACAGATACGCAGTATTTT.

The chain recombines TRBV19 with TRBJ1-1, with 7 bases that match TRBD1. Looked up from germline, CDR1 is LNHDA and CDR2 is SQIVND (reference sequence). The CDR3 is 13 residues long. The ends lost 3 bases at V and 9 bases at J; junction bases unmatched: 7. The CDR3 reads CASSMTKQGKAFF. The CDR3 DNA reads TGTGCCAGTAGTATGACTAAACAGGGGAAAGCTTTCTTT.

The gene calls are TRBV6-1 and TRBJ1-2; TRBD1 matches at 8 bases. J lost 5 bases, V lost 8 bases, and 10 bases had no gene match. Germline V gene lookup returns CDR1 MNHNS and CDR2 SASEGT. There are 14 residues in the CDR3. The CDR3, as DNA: TGTGCCAGCCAAGTAGGGACAGGTCCTTATGGCTACACCTTC. Protein: CASQVGTGPYGYTF.

A remark on this clone: At the DNA level, this CDR3 is encoded by other sequences in the same sample as well. The V gene is TRBV7-2, the J gene TRBJ2-1; D not certain. This CDR3 has 11 residues. Trimming took off 0 bases at V and 9 bases at J, with 3 bases between the two ends. Germline values: CDR1 SGHTA, CDR2 FQGNSA. The CDR3 sequence: CASSLAVEQFF. CDR3 DNA sequence: TGTGCCAGCAGCTTAGCTGTTGAGCAGTTCTTC.

The chain carries TRBV10-3 and TRBJ2-5; 7 nucleotides line up with TRBD1. The CDR3 loop spans 13 amino acids. Germline CDR1 is ENHRY and CDR2 is SYGVKD. V trimming: 4 bases; J trimming: 5 bases; junction bases outside the gene matches: 4. The CDR3 DNA sequence: TGTGCCATCAGTGCAGGGGGTAAGGAGACCCAGTACTTC. As protein: CAISAGGKETQYF.

The V gene is TRBV4-1, the J gene TRBJ1-4; 7 bases align to TRBD1. The CDR3 spans 15 residues. Trimming at V came to 1 base and at J to 8 bases, leaving 7 bases not matched to a gene. Germline CDR1 is MGHRA and CDR2 is YSYEKL. CDR3 in amino acids: CASSQALTGYEKLFF. CDR3 nucleotide sequence: TGCGCCAGCAGCCAAGCCTTGACAGGGTACGAAAAACTGTTTTTT.

This clone was found a few times. This chain links TRBV6-5 with TRBJ1-6; no reliable D call. V was pared by 2 bases and J by 8 bases, with 13 bases between. The CDR3 length is 15 residues. Germline CDR1 MNHEY, CDR2 SVGAGI. CDR3 loop: CASSYLPATDSPLHF. For the CDR3, the DNA is TGTGCCAGCAGTTACCTCCCGGCCACGGATTCACCCCTCCACTTT.

The J gene is TRBJ1-2, the V gene TRBV10-3; 8 bases are shared with TRBD1. The CDR3 is 15 amino acids. The ends lost 4 bases at V and 2 bases at J; junction bases unmatched: 6. The germline V gene encodes CDR1 ENHRY and CDR2 SYGVKD. The CDR3 DNA follows: TGTGCCATCAGTGGGAGGGACAGGATAAACTATGGCTACACCTTC. Encoded protein: CAISGRDRINYGYTF.